Shown below are 13 T cell receptor beta chains from a single sample sequenced in a study of CD8+CD57+ T cells in acquired aplastic anemia (dated by TCRdb to between 2017 and 2018). Expansion of CD8+CD57+ cells had been shown by flow cytometry in the patients chosen for sequencing. For sequencing, an Illumina HiSeq 2000 was employed. Genomic DNA was used as template for profiling of TCR beta VDJ combinations and CDR3 sequences. TCRdb trimmed public reads at Q25 via fastp, called clones via MiXCR and kept in-frame beta chains. Rows are combined by CDR3 protein, so each entry shows the most common genes and DNA. This sample has 190,000 or so distinct CDR3 sequences in its table, and approximately 48% of those were observed once. Of the sample, about 1.7% is held by the ten largest clones. Sample: sorted CD4+, CD8+, or CD8+CD57+ T cells (not recorded which) from PBMCs. These receptors all stem from a human donor with aplastic anemia.

This clonotype has a single count. The rearrangement uses TRBV7-9 and TRBJ2-7, with D uncertain. The CDR3 extends over 14 amino acids. The ends were cut back, 1 base at V and 0 bases at J, with 7 bases in the middle. Germline V gives CDR1 SEHNR, CDR2 FQNEAQ (reference sequence). The CDR3 region is CASSLGSRSYEQYF. For the CDR3, the DNA is TGTGCCAGCAGCTTAGGCAGCCGCTCCTACGAGCAGTACTTC.

This clonotype was seen ten or more times. CDR3 nucleotides: TGTGCCAGCACGTCAGCAGATACGCAGTATTTT. Its translation is CASTSADTQYF. V and J are TRBV13 and TRBJ2-3; D unclear. Trimming took off 7 bases at V and 4 bases at J, with 6 bases between the two ends. Germline V lookup: CDR1 PRHDT, CDR2 FYEKMQ (reference sequence). The CDR3 sequence is 11 residues long. Variable domain in full (rest from reference TRBV13 and TRBJ2-3): AAGVIQSPRHLIKEKRETATLKCYPIPRHDTVYWYQQGPGQDPQFLISFYEKMQSDKGSIPDRFSAQQFSDYHSELNMSSLELGDSALYFCASTSADTQYFGPGTRLTVL.

This sequence joins TRBV2 and TRBJ1-2; D is unclear. With 6 bases removed from V and 4 bases from J, the gap between germline ends came to 15 bases. The CDR3 totals 14 residues. Germline loops: CDR1 SNHLY, CDR2 FYNNEI. The CDR3 sequence is CASRTAGRGYGYTF. DNA for the CDR3: TGTGCCAGCAGGACGGCAGGACGAGGCTATGGCTACACCTTC.

The V gene is TRBV20-1, the J gene TRBJ2-3, with D uncertain. The CDR3 sequence is 16 residues long. V lost 0 bases to trimming and J lost 0 bases, with 13 bases between them. The germline CDR1 and CDR2 sequences are DFQATT and SNEGSKA (reference sequence). CDR3 in amino acids: CSAREPAVYSTDTQYF. The CDR3 nucleotides are TGCAGTGCTAGAGAACCGGCCGTATATAGCACAGATACGCAGTATTTT.

V gene TRBV24-1 combines with J gene TRBJ2-3, with D possibly TRBD2 on 6 matching bases. Germline CDR1 reads KGHDR; CDR2 reads SFDVKD. V lost 5 bases and J lost 1, with 9 bases in between. There are 14 residues in the CDR3. CDR3 DNA: TGTGCCACCAGTGTGGGGGGAGGCACAGATACGCAGTATTTT. Translated: CATSVGGGTDTQYF.

There are many counts of this clonotype. Germline is not matched at one junction end, which may reflect a read error. The chain is built from TRBV9 and TRBJ2-3; 9 positions agree with TRBD2. The V gene's germline CDR1 is SGDLS and CDR2 YYNGEE. This CDR3 contains 12 residues. CDR3 region: CASSVGVSGSTF. The CDR3 DNA reads as TGTGCCAGCAGCGTAGGGGTTAGCGGGAGTACTTTT.

This clonotype was counted a single time. A much larger clone lies one base from this, so it may be a read error. Given the absence of the conserved phenylalanine or tryptophan at the CDR3 end, a read error is likely. V usage is TRBV6-1 and J usage is TRBJ1-3; D gene ambiguous. Trimming cost V 3 bases and J 1 base, with 4 bases left between them. The CDR3 runs 13 residues. The germline gives CDR1 MNHNS, CDR2 SASEGT. This CDR3 is CASSDRSGNTIYL. CDR3 nucleotides: TGTGCCAGCAGTGACCGATCTGGAAACACCATATATCTT.

In its sample, this clonotype was seen once. This rearrangement joins TRBV10-1 to TRBJ1-5; weak D call: TRBD1 (5 bases). The V end lost 4 bases, the J end lost 0 bases, and 13 bases lay between the germline ends. The CDR3 has 16 amino acids. Germline lookup yields CDR1 WNHNN and CDR2 SYGVQD (reference sequence). This chain's CDR3 is CASSGQGPYSNQPQHF. CDR3 DNA sequence: TGCGCCAGCAGTGGCCAGGGACCGTATAGCAATCAGCCCCAGCATTTT.

In its sample, this clonotype was seen many times. The chain links TRBV5-5 to TRBJ2-7, with D uncertain. The CDR3 contains 13 residues. With 1 base removed from V and 1 base from J, the gap between germline ends came to 6 bases. Germline CDR1 reads SGHKS; CDR2 reads YYEKEE (reference sequence). The CDR3 loop reads CASSLTASYEQYF. In nucleotides, the CDR3 is TGTGCCAGCAGCTTGACAGCTTCCTACGAGCAGTACTTC.

This clonotype was observed many times. The chain combines TRBV20-1 with TRBJ1-2, with D hard to call. CDR1 is DFQATT and CDR2 is SNEGSKA in the germline V gene (reference sequence). Trimming shortened V by 0 bases and J by 5 bases, and 16 bases separated the two germline ends. The CDR3 is made up of 15 amino acids. The CDR3: CSARDYSRESYGYTF. CDR3 sequence (DNA): TGCAGTGCTAGAGACTATAGTAGGGAAAGTTATGGCTACACCTTC.

This clonotype has ten or more counts. This sequence joins TRBV5-6 and TRBJ2-5, with 10 bases that match TRBD2. The CDR3 spans 15 residues. Germline V lookup: CDR1 SGHDT, CDR2 YYEEEE. V trimming: 0 bases; J trimming: 5 bases; junction bases outside the gene matches: 4. CDR3 protein: CASSLGGLAWETQYF. Here the CDR3 DNA reads TGTGCCAGCAGCTTGGGGGGACTAGCGTGGGAGACCCAGTACTTC. Complete variable domain (other parts from reference TRBV5-6 and TRBJ2-5): DAGVTQSPTHLIKTRGQQVTLRCSPKSGHDTVSWYQQALGQGPQFIFQYYEEEERQRGNFPDRFSGHQFPNYSSELNVNALLLGDSALYLCASSLGGLAWETQYFGPGTRLLVL.

This clonotype was recorded at least ten times. The chain couples TRBV5-6 to TRBJ2-7, with 8 bases identical to TRBD1. The V segment lost 2 bases and the J segment 4 bases; nucleotides outside the gene matches: 2. Per germline, CDR1 SGHDT and CDR2 YYEEEE. There are 13 residues in the CDR3. This CDR3 reads CASSLQGVYEQYF. The CDR3, as DNA: TGTGCCAGCAGCTTACAGGGGGTATACGAGCAGTACTTC.

The chain links TRBV9 to TRBJ2-6; tentatively, D is TRBD1 (6 bases). The V gene lost 0 bases and the J gene lost 4 bases, with 20 bases spanning the gap. This CDR3 is 19 amino acids long. CDR1 is SGDLS, CDR2 YYNGEE, per germline. This CDR3 reads CASSVEQGMKDAGANVLTF. DNA for the CDR3: TGTGCCAGCAGCGTAGAGCAGGGGATGAAGGATGCAGGGGCCAACGTCCTGACTTTC.